A selection of T cell receptor beta chains follows, all from one sample in a study of human T cells and chemical hapten exposure. TCRdb recomputed calls from the RACE reads with MiXCR, one row per CDR3 protein. Altogether 300,000 to 400,000 distinct CDR3 sequences are present, less than 6.5% being singletons, with the ten largest covering about 2.5%. Specimen: whole blood, collected in connection with sensitization to the hapten diphenylcyclopropenone (DPC). Receptors were obtained from a woman aged 45-60 years with alopecia areata. Some clones in this sample may be carry-over from other donors' samples. The CDR3 runs from the conserved cysteine through the conserved F or W. D genes are given only for firm matches. Rows may omit the clone size; those that give it use once, few, many or a size class.

many,TRBV25-1,TRBJ2-5,.,TGTGCCAGCAGTGAGATGGGAGGGGGCGCGGGGGCCCAGTACTTC,CASSEMGGGAGAQYF
.,TRBV12-3/TRBV12-4,TRBJ1-5,.,TGTGCCAGCAACCCAGGCCAACAGCCCCAGCATTTT,CASNPGQQPQHF
few,TRBV27,TRBJ1-1,.,TGTGCCAGCAGTTCCTTCAGGGAGCGGACTGAAGCTTTCTTT,CASSSFRERTEAFF
few,TRBV7-9,TRBJ2-1,TRBD1,TGTGCCAGCAGCCACGGACAGGGGGGATACAATGAGCAGTTCTTC,CASSHGQGGYNEQFF
few,TRBV27,TRBJ1-6,.,TGTGCCAGCAGTTTAACTTTTGGGGGCGATTCACCCCTCCACTTT,CASSLTFGGDSPLHF
.,TRBV19,TRBJ2-5,TRBD2,TGTGCCAGTAGACAAGCGGGGGAGACCCAGTACTTC,CASRQAGETQYF
many,TRBV20-1,TRBJ2-7,.,TGCAGTGCTAGAGATATAGGCTCCTACGAGCAGTACTTC,CSARDIGSYEQYF
few,TRBV7-8,TRBJ1-3,TRBD1,TGTGCCAGCAGCTTGGGTCGATTTCAGGGGGCGCGGGGAAACACCATATATTTT,CASSLGRFQGARGNTIYF
.,TRBV20-1,TRBJ2-3,TRBD2,TGCAGTGCTGGCTCTAGCGGGGGGTCCACAGATACGCAGTATTTT,CSAGSSGGSTDTQYF
.,TRBV28,TRBJ2-5,TRBD1,TGTGCCAGCAGTCTTATCGGGACAGGGTCCCAAGAGACCCAGTACTTC,CASSLIGTGSQETQYF
few,TRBV27,TRBJ1-1,TRBD1,TGTGCCAGCAGTAGACAGGGGGAGAGGACTGAAGCTTTCTTT,CASSRQGERTEAFF
many,TRBV12-3/TRBV12-4,TRBJ2-1,TRBD2,TGTGCCAGCAGGGGAGGACTAGCGGGAGGCTCCTACAATGAGCAGTTCTTC,CASRGGLAGGSYNEQFF
few,TRBV13,TRBJ2-7,.,TGTGCCAGCAGCTTACGGTCAGGGGTAGCCTACGAGCAGTACTTC,CASSLRSGVAYEQYF
many,TRBV20-1,TRBJ1-1,.,TGCAGTGCTAGTGCGGGGAGTACTGAAGCTTTCTTT,CSASAGSTEAFF
many,TRBV6-2/TRBV6-3,TRBJ2-5,.,TGTGCCAGCACCCCAGCGGGCATCCAAGAGACCCAGTACTTC,CASTPAGIQETQYF
many,TRBV29-1,TRBJ2-1,.,TGCAGCGTTGAAGAAGTTTATGGGCAGGAGATCCGTTTCTTC,CSVEEVYGQEIRFF
many,TRBV4-3,TRBJ2-1,.,TGCGCCAGCAGCCAAGAAAGAGGAGCGGGCTTATACAATGAGCAGTTCTTC,CASSQERGAGLYNEQFF
.,TRBV3-1,TRBJ2-7,TRBD2,TGTGCCAGCAGCCAGAACACCGCGGGAGGAAGGTACGAGCAGTACTTC,CASSQNTAGGRYEQYF
.,TRBV6-5,TRBJ2-6,.,TGTGCCAGCAGTTGGGATTCGGCCAACGTCCTGACTTTC,CASSWDSANVLTF
many,TRBV7-2,TRBJ2-3,.,TGTGCCAGCAGCCTGAGGATCCGGGATACGCAGTATTTT,CASSLRIRDTQYF
many,TRBV15,TRBJ1-2,.,TGTGCCACCAGCAGAGACAGGGGCCTTAACTATGGCTACACCTTC,CATSRDRGLNYGYTF
many,TRBV19,TRBJ1-2,TRBD1,TGTGCCAGTAACCACCCGGGACAGACTTTCTATGGCTACACCTTC,CASNHPGQTFYGYTF
many,TRBV5-5,TRBJ2-7,.,TGTGCCAGCAGCCGAAACCTCTACGAGCAGTACTTC,CASSRNLYEQYF
.,TRBV6-6,TRBJ2-7,.,TGTGCCAGCACAGGAGGGATGTCCTACGAGCAGTACTTC,CASTGGMSYEQYF
.,TRBV2,TRBJ2-1,.,TGTGCCAGCAGTGAAGAGGGAACAAGCGGGAATGAGCAGTTCTTC,CASSEEGTSGNEQFF
many,TRBV18,TRBJ1-5,.,TGTGCCAGCTCACCACAGGACAGCAATCAGCCCCAGCATTTT,CASSPQDSNQPQHF
.,TRBV18,TRBJ1-1,.,TGTGCCAGCTCACCACCGGGGGCGAGCACTGAAGCTTTCTTT,CASSPPGASTEAFF
.,TRBV13,TRBJ1-1,.,TGTGCCAGCAGCTTATGGGGCGATGGAACTGAAGCTTTCTTT,CASSLWGDGTEAFF
many,TRBV3-1,TRBJ2-1,.,TGTGCCAGCAGCCATGCGACTAGTTTATTGGGGGATGAGCAGTTCTTC,CASSHATSLLGDEQFF
few,TRBV7-8,TRBJ2-1,.,TGTGCCAGCAGCTTATCTGGCCAAGTCAATGAGCAGTTCTTC,CASSLSGQVNEQFF
many,TRBV9,TRBJ1-1,.,TGTGCCAGCAGCGTAACAGGGATGGGCACTGAAGCTTTCTTT,CASSVTGMGTEAFF
.,TRBV30,TRBJ1-1,.,TGTGCCTGGAGTGTACCGGACCGTGAAGCTTTCTTT,CAWSVPDREAFF
few,TRBV12-3/TRBV12-4,TRBJ1-2,.,TGTGCCAGCAACACCCCGTTGAGCTTCTATGGCTACACCTTC,CASNTPLSFYGYTF
many,TRBV6-1,TRBJ2-7,.,TGTGCCAGCAGTGAAGACGCGCGGGGAATAGAGCAGTACTTC,CASSEDARGIEQYF
many,TRBV5-1,TRBJ1-1,.,TGCGCCAGCAGCGGGGAAGGGGTGACTGAAGCTTTCTTT,CASSGEGVTEAFF
few,TRBV11-2,TRBJ1-3,.,TGTGCCAGCAGCCTACTGTTTGCGGGGCCAAACACCATATATTTT,CASSLLFAGPNTIYF
many,TRBV6-2/TRBV6-3,TRBJ2-3,.,TGTGCCAGCATCAACTCTCAGTTTTCCACAGATACGCAGTATTTT,CASINSQFSTDTQYF
few,TRBV6-1,TRBJ2-5,TRBD2,TGTGCCAGCACCCACACAGCGGGACGGCAAGAGACCCAGTACTTC,CASTHTAGRQETQYF
many,TRBV5-5,TRBJ2-1,.,TGTGCCAGCAGCTTTCGGACTGAGAGCTCCTACAATGAGCAGTTCTTC,CASSFRTESSYNEQFF
few,TRBV6-2/TRBV6-3,TRBJ2-7,TRBD1,TGTGCCACCACCGCCGGGACAGGAACCTCCTACGAGCAGTACTTC,CATTAGTGTSYEQYF
.,TRBV6-6,TRBJ2-7,TRBD1,TGTGCCAGCAGTTACAAAGAAGGACAGGGCCACGAGCAGTACTTC,CASSYKEGQGHEQYF
few,TRBV29-1,TRBJ2-7,TRBD2,TGCAGCGTGGAAACTAGCGCTGGACCAACCTACGAGCAGTACTTC,CSVETSAGPTYEQYF
many,TRBV5-5,TRBJ1-2,.,TGTGCCAGCAGCTTGTTACAAAACTATGGCTACACCTTC,CASSLLQNYGYTF
.,TRBV29-1,TRBJ1-1,.,TGCAGCGTCCAACCTTCTTGGGGGACTGAAGCTTTCTTT,CSVQPSWGTEAFF
few,TRBV4-1,TRBJ2-7,.,TGCGCCAGCAGCCCGGACACCCACTACGAGCAGTACTTC,CASSPDTHYEQYF
few,TRBV9,TRBJ1-6,TRBD1,TGTGCCAGCGGCCAGGGGGCGGGAAATTCACCCCTCCACTTT,CASGQGAGNSPLHF
many,TRBV13,TRBJ2-7,.,TGTGCCAGCAGCCCGGCGGACGGCTACGAGCAGTACTTC,CASSPADGYEQYF
.,TRBV2,TRBJ2-6,.,TGTGCCAGCACGAGGGGGACGAACACTGGGGCCAACGTCCTGACTTTC,CASTRGTNTGANVLTF
many,TRBV27,TRBJ1-3,.,TGTGCCAGCGCCGAAAGAGGCTCTGGAAACACCATATATTTT,CASAERGSGNTIYF
many,TRBV5-1,TRBJ2-3,TRBD2,TGCGCCAGCAGCTTGGAACTAGCGTTGGCAGATACGCAGTATTTT,CASSLELALADTQYF